This TCR beta chain was obtained from a study of post-analysis software for immune sequencing data (dated by TCRdb to between 2015 and 2016). Background for the entire study: The recorded disease courses included relapsing-remitting, secondary progressive and progressive-relapsing multiple sclerosis, and some patients had no subtype annotation. A subset of samples was prepared in parallel using single-end sample barcoding, then pooled and co-amplified after Illumina adapter ligation. The patient repertoires were set against 11 previously published healthy control repertoires from donors whose ages ranged from about 6 to 25 years. Beyond this particular receptor, the publication reports: Significantly higher frequencies in patients than in controls were found for five or six TRBV segments, including TRBV5-6, TRBV5-1 and TRBV20-1. Direct clustering with F measure showed strong co-clustering of samples prepared in the same batch, prompting a batch-effect correction. The multiple sclerosis patient group was slightly younger than the control group. Significantly lower normalized Chao1 diversity was found in multiple sclerosis patients than in controls, suggesting substantial peripheral T-cell clonal expansion.

CDR1 and CDR2, per the germline V gene, are SGDLS and YYNGEE. V ends up 3 bases short and J 5 bases short, with an unmatched junction base count of 6. The CDR3 covers 14 residues, taking in both the cysteine and the phenylalanine. The retained sequence is limited to the CDR3, 42 bases, with the frame set at the first base. A word on this clonotype: Its antigen is not yet known. No per-base quality is available; no much larger clone lies one base away.

Library preparation was by PCR. Reads for this sample came from an Illumina HiSeq 2500. To reduce PCR and sequencing biases, unique molecular identifiers were built into the TCR beta cDNA libraries. Roughly 500,000 cDNA molecules were obtained for every 1 to 10 million input T cells, so each molecule roughly corresponded to one T cell. The same protocol used for the earlier healthy control dataset was applied to prepare and sequence the patient libraries. Within a given batch, samples were prepared together, multiplexed and sequenced on the same HiSeq lane. Regarding the original processing steps: MIGEC was used to process the raw barcoded reads, and molecular identifier groups with only a single read were discarded before consensus assembly and CDR3 extraction. Clonotype tables were post-analysed with VDJtools, normalizing diversity by down-sampling all datasets to the smallest sample size. In repertoire overlap clustering, CDR3 amino acid sequences, but not nucleotide sequences, were matched to correct batch-related cross-sample contamination. In-frame beta chains were kept once TCRdb had trimmed the public reads at Q25 with fastp and called clones with MiXCR. Duplicate CDR3 protein sequences are folded into a single record with the most common DNA and genes. The authors' filters were not applied to this entry. The sample data list about 430,000 distinct CDR3 sequences, and 30% to 45% of these were observed just once. 6.5% to 8% of the sample goes to the ten largest clones.

To demonstrate the VDJtools post-analysis software, the study profiled TCR beta repertoires from the peripheral blood of about 13 young patients with multiple sclerosis. The patients with multiple sclerosis were children and adolescents between about 6 and 16 years of age. Input material: blood. Recombination connected TRBV9 to TRBJ2-3, with TRBD2 identical over 7 junction bases. The clonotype was recovered from a girl aged 2 to 10 with multiple sclerosis. The nucleotide sequence reads TGTGCCAGCAGCGAGGGTTTAGCGGGAGATACGCAGTATTTT. Its protein is CASSEGLAGDTQYF. This CDR3, with the reference TRBV9 and TRBJ2-3 proteins standing in past its ends, gives the full variable domain DSGVTQTPKHLITATGQRVTLRCSPRSGDLSVYWYQQSLDQGLQFLIQYYNGEERAKGNILERFSAQQFPDLHSELNLSSLELGDSALYFCASSEGLAGDTQYFGPGTRLTVL.